The 32 T cell receptor beta chains given below trace back to one sample, sequenced in a study of cytomegalovirus exposure and HLA in healthy donors. A multiplex PCR was run with 60 Vbeta primers and 13 Jbeta primers. The repertoire was sequenced with immunoSEQ multiplex PCR; TCRdb's copy has only in-frame clones and lacks some. The data hold roughly 86,000 clones, with around 66% observed a single time. Sequencing was done on a sample of PBMCs. These receptors were obtained from a man in his thirties or forties in good health and CMV-seronegative.

The rearrangement joins TRBV7-2 to TRBJ1-1; 10 positions match TRBD1. The germline V gene has CDR1 SGHTA and CDR2 FQGNSA. With 3 bases clipped from V and 4 bases from J, the junction kept 2 bases outside the gene matches. CDR3 length equals 14 residues. The CDR3: CASSLGQGFTEAFF. CDR3 DNA sequence: TGTGCCAGCAGCTTGGGACAGGGGTTCACTGAAGCTTTCTTT.

The rearrangement links TRBV4-2 to TRBJ2-7; TRBD1 agrees at 11 bases. The V and J ends lost 2 bases and 2 bases, in that order; junction bases with no gene match: 5. This CDR3 comprises 16 residues. CDR1 and CDR2 from the germline V gene are LGHNA and YNFKEQ. CDR3 amino acids: CASSQRGQGGTYEQYF. The CDR3 DNA reads as TGTGCCAGCAGCCAACGGGGACAGGGGGGGACCTACGAGCAGTACTTC.

On this clone: The same CDR3 arises from other DNA sequences in this sample as well. The chain uses TRBV7-9 and TRBJ1-4; 7 bases are a match to TRBD1. With V trimmed by 5 bases and J by 5 bases, 8 bases remained unmatched. The CDR3 length is 15 residues. In germline, CDR1 is SEHNR, CDR2 FQNEAQ (reference sequence). The CDR3 sequence is CASSLVQGRNEKLFF. The CDR3 DNA is TGTGCCAGCAGCCTCGTACAGGGGAGGAATGAAAAACTGTTTTTT.

The rearrangement links TRBV2 to TRBJ1-5, with D possibly being TRBD1 (5 bases). The germline V gene encodes CDR1 SNHLY and CDR2 FYNNEI. The CDR3 has 12 residues. V dropped 6 bases and J dropped 4 bases, with 7 bases sitting between them. In DNA, the CDR3 is TGTGCCAGCAGGCGGACAAATCAGCCCCAGCATTTT. Translating it yields CASRRTNQPQHF.

The rearrangement links TRBV11-2 to TRBJ2-3; 7 nucleotides match TRBD1. J lost 4 bases, V lost 5 bases, and 6 bases had no gene match. Germline CDR1 SGHAT, CDR2 FQNNGV. The CDR3 is 14 residues long. The CDR3, as DNA: TGTGCCAGCAGCACCCGACAGGGTGCAGATACGCAGTATTTT. Its translation is CASSTRQGADTQYF.

In this sample, this clone turned up once. The chain uses TRBV9 and TRBJ1-1, with 9 bases aligning to TRBD1. CDR3 length equals 14 residues. V shed 2 bases, J shed 5 bases, and the junction held 4 bases outside the gene matches. Germline V gene data show CDR1 as SGDLS and CDR2 as YYNGEE. The CDR3 here is CASSVGGTGTEAFF. DNA for the CDR3: TGTGCCAGCAGCGTGGGGGGGACAGGGACTGAAGCTTTCTTT.

V is TRBV11-2 and J is TRBJ2-3; maybe TRBD2 (7 bases). The CDR3 totals 15 residues. Trimming left V 4 bases short and J 6 bases short, with 17 bases between. Germline CDR1 SGHAT, CDR2 FQNNGV. The CDR3 protein is CASSSVGGLKDTQYF. The DNA of the CDR3 is TGTGCCAGCAGCTCCGTCGGGGGGCTTAAGGATACGCAGTATTTT.

The chain joins TRBV19 to TRBJ2-3; TRBD1 matches 10 bases. J was trimmed by 6 bases and V by 0 bases; bases with no gene match: 9. Germline CDR1 LNHDA, CDR2 SQIVND (reference sequence). The CDR3 contains 17 residues. The CDR3 DNA follows: TGTGCCAGTAGTATAGAATCAACCGGGACAGGGGCTGATACGCAGTATTTT. Its translation: CASSIESTGTGADTQYF.

The V gene is TRBV25-1, the J gene TRBJ2-3; D is possibly TRBD1 (5 bases). V lost 5 bases, J lost 2 bases, and 17 bases lay in between. The germline gives CDR1 MGHDK, CDR2 SYGVNS. The CDR3 sequence is 16 residues long. The CDR3 DNA sequence: TGTGCCAGCAGTTTGACAGTGAATTTAGACACAGATACGCAGTATTTT. Protein: CASSLTVNLDTDTQYF.

This chain's CDR3 is CASSPGQLYNEQFF. The CDR3 nucleotides are TGTGCCAGCAGCCCAGGACAGCTTTACAATGAGCAGTTCTTC. This chain joins TRBV5-4 and TRBJ2-1, with a possible D match to TRBD1 (6 bases). Per germline, CDR1 SGHNT and CDR2 YYREEE (reference sequence). V lost 4 bases and J lost 4, with 12 bases in between. CDR3 length: 14 residues.

As regards this clone: In the same sample, other DNA sequences code for this CDR3. The J gene is TRBJ2-6, the V gene TRBV29-1; tentative D call: TRBD1 (6 bases). The germline gives CDR1 SQVTM, CDR2 ANQGSEA. V was shortened by 4 bases and J by 2 bases, with 15 bases between the two germline ends. CDR3 size: 16 residues. CDR3 sequence: CSVVWGHWTGANVLTF. CDR3 sequence (DNA): TGCAGCGTTGTATGGGGGCATTGGACTGGGGCCAACGTCCTGACTTTC.

The genes are TRBV27 and TRBJ2-1; possible D gene TRBD2, 5 bases. Germline values: CDR1 MNHEY, CDR2 SMNVEV (reference sequence). The CDR3 spans 13 residues. Trimming stripped 6 bases from V and 10 bases from J, with 16 bases between. The CDR3 is CASSLGGVGEQFF. The CDR3 DNA is TGTGCCAGCAGCTTAGGAGGAGTAGGGGAGCAGTTCTTC.

The rearrangement links TRBV5-4 to TRBJ2-3; 11 bases are shared with TRBD2. After removal of 4 bases from V and 5 bases from J, the junction contained 6 bases not matched to a gene. The germline V gene encodes CDR1 SGHNT and CDR2 YYREEE (reference sequence). CDR3 length: 15 residues. For the CDR3, the DNA is TGTGCCAGCAGCCAACCGGGACTAGCGGTAGATACGCAGTATTTT. It translates to CASSQPGLAVDTQYF.

The rearrangement joins TRBV7-9 to TRBJ2-3; TRBD1 might be the D (5 bases). This CDR3 contains 14 residues. Germline CDR1 and CDR2: SEHNR and FQNEAQ (reference sequence). Trimming removed 3 bases at V and 3 bases at J, with 10 bases between. The CDR3 bases are TGTGCCAGCAGCTTCGTGGGGCAGACAGATACGCAGTATTTT. Amino acid sequence: CASSFVGQTDTQYF.

This chain joins TRBV7-9 and TRBJ2-3; weak D call: TRBD2 (6 bases). V shed 6 bases and J shed 0 bases, with 13 bases lying between them. Per germline, CDR1 SEHNR and CDR2 FQNEAQ (reference sequence). The CDR3 runs to 15 residues. In nucleotides, the CDR3 is TGTGCCAGCAGGGAGGGGCAGACTAGCACAGATACGCAGTATTTT. Residues: CASREGQTSTDTQYF. The full variable domain, rest sourced from reference TRBV7-9 and TRBJ2-3, is DTGVSQNPRHKITKRGQNVTFRCDPISEHNRLYWYRQTLGQGPEFLTYFQNEAQLEKSRLLSDRFSAERPKGSFSTLEIQRTEQGDSAMYLCASREGQTSTDTQYFGPGTRLTVL.

The DNA of the CDR3 is TGTGCCAGCAGTGACAGGGAGGACACCATATATTTT. Residues: CASSDREDTIYF. The chain links TRBV7-9 to TRBJ1-3, with 7 nucleotides matching TRBD1. This CDR3 contains 12 residues. Germline V lookup: CDR1 SEHNR, CDR2 FQNEAQ (reference sequence). V was pared by 6 bases and J by 8 bases, with 4 bases of the junction left unmatched. The entire variable domain, with the rest obtained from reference TRBV7-9 and TRBJ1-3, is as follows: DTGVSQNPRHKITKRGQNVTFRCDPISEHNRLYWYRQTLGQGPEFLTYFQNEAQLEKSRLLSDRFSAERPKGSFSTLEIQRTEQGDSAMYLCASSDREDTIYFGEGSWLTVV.

Here the CDR3 DNA reads TGTGCCAGCAGTGAATTGGGACTATCACAAGAGACCCAGTACTTC. It encodes CASSELGLSQETQYF. V usage is TRBV2 and J usage is TRBJ2-5; 7 bases fit TRBD2. Per the germline V gene, CDR1 is SNHLY and CDR2 is FYNNEI. There are 15 residues in the CDR3. V shed 2 bases and J 2 bases; nucleotides not matched to a gene: 5.

The V call is TRBV10-3, the J call TRBJ2-2; possibly TRBD2 for D (5 bases). The CDR3 covers 13 residues. Germline V gene data show CDR1 as ENHRY and CDR2 as SYGVKD. V was shortened by 5 bases and J by 4 bases, with 8 bases between the two germline ends. CDR3 in amino acids: CAISLRVTGELFF. In DNA, the CDR3 is TGTGCCATCAGTTTGAGGGTCACCGGGGAGCTGTTTTTT.

This clone came up a few times. The J gene is TRBJ2-1, the V gene TRBV7-3; D may be TRBD2 (7 bases). This CDR3 spans 16 amino acids. CDR1 is SGHTA, CDR2 FQGTGA, per germline. V gave up 4 bases and J gave up 1 base, with 14 bases separating them. The CDR3 DNA is TGTGCCAGCAGCTCAAGGGGGGGATCATCCTACAATGAGCAGTTCTTC. Translating gives CASSSRGGSSYNEQFF. Drawing the rest from reference TRBV7-3 and TRBJ2-1, the complete variable domain is GAGVSQTPSNKVTEKGKYVELRCDPISGHTALYWYRQSLGQGPEFLIYFQGTGAADDSGLPNDRFFAVRPEGSVSTLKIQRTERGDSAVYLCASSSRGGSSYNEQFFGPGTRLTVL.

The V gene is TRBV27, the J gene TRBJ2-5, with 7 nucleotides matching TRBD1. Germline CDR1 MNHEY, CDR2 SMNVEV (reference sequence). Losses at the gene ends were 5 bases for V and 4 bases for J; bases not matched to a gene: 4. The CDR3 covers 13 residues. Here the CDR3 DNA reads TGTGCCAGCAGTGGGACAGTCGGAGAGACCCAGTACTTC. Protein product: CASSGTVGETQYF.

The rearrangement uses TRBV11-3 and TRBJ2-5; 8 nucleotides match TRBD2. Germline CDR1 SGHNT, CDR2 YENEEA. The CDR3 contains 14 residues. V dropped 4 bases and J dropped 4; count of bases not matched to a gene: 5. The CDR3 region has the DNA TGTGCCAGCAGCTCCGGGGGGGCCGCAGAGACCCAGTACTTC. This translates into CASSSGGAAETQYF.

This clone was counted between two and nine times. This rearrangement joins TRBV28 to TRBJ1-2; D may be TRBD1 (5 bases). CDR1 is MDHEN, CDR2 SYDVKM, per germline. The CDR3 sequence is 13 residues long. Between the trimmed V and J ends, which lost 3 bases and 6 bases, there was a span of 11 bases. CDR3 bases: TGTGCCAGCAGTTTCGGGGGATGGGATGGCTACACCTTC. This sequence encodes CASSFGGWDGYTF.

Details on this clone: One end of the junction does not line up with germline, which may come from a read error. The chain carries TRBV20-1 and TRBJ2-7, with 9 bases lining up with TRBD1. The CDR3 is 11 residues long. Looked up from germline, CDR1 is DFQATT and CDR2 is SNEGSKA (reference sequence). The DNA for the CDR3 is TGCAGTGCTGAGGGTCAAGGGACAGGGCCCTTC. It encodes CSAEGQGTGPF.

This chain uses TRBV9 with TRBJ2-3, with a possible D match to TRBD1 (6 bases). In germline, CDR1 is SGDLS, CDR2 YYNGEE. The CDR3 loop spans 16 amino acids. V lost 1 base, J lost 4 bases, and 16 bases lay in between. This chain's CDR3 is CASSVLGGEGADTQYF. In DNA, the CDR3 is TGTGCCAGCAGCGTATTAGGGGGAGAAGGGGCAGATACGCAGTATTTT.

The rearrangement uses TRBV5-4 and TRBJ1-2, with D tentatively TRBD1 (6 bases). CDR1 is SGHNT and CDR2 is YYREEE in the germline V gene (reference sequence). V was trimmed by 4 bases and J by 6 bases, leaving 19 bases between them. CDR3 size: 15 residues. The CDR3 bases are TGTGCCAGCAGCGCCCCTCGGGGGGCGCAGGATGGCTACACCTTC. It translates to CASSAPRGAQDGYTF.

As concerns this clone: One junction end does not reproduce the germline sequence, and a read error may be involved. This rearrangement joins TRBV11-2 to TRBJ2-7; the match to TRBD1 covers 8 bases. Germline lookup yields CDR1 SGHAT and CDR2 FQNNGV. This CDR3 is built from 14 residues. The CDR3 loop reads CAGSLATGGYEQYF. The CDR3 DNA reads as TGTGCCGGCAGCTTAGCAACAGGGGGCTACGAGCAGTACTTC.

The chain joins TRBV7-2 to TRBJ2-7, with D perhaps TRBD1 (5 bases). Germline V gene data show CDR1 as SGHTA and CDR2 as FQGNSA. V lost 5 bases to trimming and J lost 4 bases, with 12 bases between them. The CDR3 is 13 amino acids. CDR3 nucleotides: TGTGCCAGCAGCCCAAATGGGGCTTACGAGCAGTACTTC. As protein: CASSPNGAYEQYF.

The genes are TRBV10-1 and TRBJ2-2, with a possible D match to TRBD1 (6 bases). The CDR3 length is 15 residues. V gave up 4 bases and J gave up 6 bases, with 15 bases separating them. Germline V gives CDR1 WNHNN, CDR2 SYGVQD (reference sequence). The DNA of the CDR3 is TGCGCCAGCAGTGGCACAGGGAGCCAGCCCGGGGAGCTGTTTTTT. Amino acids: CASSGTGSQPGELFF.

This chain uses TRBV19 with TRBJ2-1; D is unresolved. Germline V gene lookup returns CDR1 LNHDA and CDR2 SQIVND (reference sequence). Trimming removed 3 bases at V and 8 bases at J, with 8 bases between. The CDR3 is 12 residues long. Here the CDR3 reads CASSISLYEQFF. The CDR3 DNA reads TGTGCCAGTAGTATCTCTCTTTATGAGCAGTTCTTC.

CDR3 bases: TGTGCCAGCAGTGGCTTTGGGACAGGCAATCAGCCCCAGCATTTT. The encoded protein is CASSGFGTGNQPQHF. The chain is built from TRBV27 and TRBJ1-5; 7 bases line up with TRBD1. This CDR3 comprises 15 residues. Germline V gene lookup returns CDR1 MNHEY and CDR2 SMNVEV (reference sequence). Trimming at V came to 5 bases and at J to 2 bases, leaving 6 bases not matched to a gene.

This rearrangement joins TRBV7-9 to TRBJ2-5; 11 bases fit TRBD2. The CDR3 is made up of 16 amino acids. V shed 3 bases and J 5 bases; nucleotides not matched to a gene: 8. Looked up from germline, CDR1 is SEHNR and CDR2 is FQNEAQ (reference sequence). The CDR3 region is CASSFLAGGSWETQYF. DNA of the CDR3: TGTGCCAGCAGCTTTCTAGCGGGAGGTAGTTGGGAGACCCAGTACTTC. The whole variable domain, filled in from reference TRBV7-9 and TRBJ2-5, reads DTGVSQNPRHKITKRGQNVTFRCDPISEHNRLYWYRQTLGQGPEFLTYFQNEAQLEKSRLLSDRFSAERPKGSFSTLEIQRTEQGDSAMYLCASSFLAGGSWETQYFGPGTRLLVL.

This clone was counted a single time. This rearrangement joins TRBV2 to TRBJ1-4, with a weak D call TRBD1 (5 bases). Germline loops: CDR1 SNHLY, CDR2 FYNNEI. The CDR3 contains 14 residues. V was pared by 2 bases and J by 4 bases, with 8 bases between. The CDR3 sequence is CASSEKGFNEKLFF. CDR3 DNA sequence: TGTGCCAGCAGTGAAAAGGGGTTTAATGAAAAACTGTTTTTT.